Listed below are T cell receptor beta chains from one sample, sequenced in a study of blood T cell repertoires in COVID-19. The method was immunoSEQ multiplex PCR; TCRdb's version includes in-frame clones alone and lacks a portion of them. The sample records 110,000 or so clones, over 75% being singletons. The sample taken for sequencing was peripheral blood. Every receptor here comes from a man in his forties or fifties with acute or convalescent COVID-19. Each CDR3 is given with its conserved first and last residue. Fields, in order: J gene, D gene, clone size, V gene, CDR3 DNA, CDR3 protein. D genes are given only for firm matches. The size entry is marked missing in some rows and otherwise reads once, few, many or a size class.

TRBJ1-2 | TRBD1 | - | TRBV5-1 | TGCGCCAGCAGCATAGGTTTCGGACAGGGAGGAGATGGCTACACCTTC | CASSIGFGQGGDGYTF
TRBJ1-3 | TRBD1 | - | TRBV7-6 | TGTGCCAGCAGCTCGTACGACAGGGCCTCTGGAAACACCATATATTTT | CASSSYDRASGNTIYF
TRBJ2-7 | - | - | TRBV6-5 | TGTGCCAGCAGTCGACAGGACCAGGGGAACGAGCAGTACTTC | CASSRQDQGNEQYF
TRBJ1-4 | TRBD1 | - | TRBV27 | TGTGCCAGCAGTTTAATGGGACAGGGTAATGAAAAACTGTTTTTT | CASSLMGQGNEKLFF
TRBJ1-2 | - | - | TRBV24-1 | TGTGCCACCAGTGAGACAGACTATGGCTACACCTTC | CATSETDYGYTF
TRBJ2-5 | TRBD1 | - | TRBV2 | TGTGCCAGCAGCGGGGACAGGGTAAAAGAGACCCAGTACTTC | CASSGDRVKETQYF
TRBJ1-1 | - | - | TRBV7-3 | TGTGCCAGCAGCTTAGTGGGGAGGGGAACTGAAGCTTTCTTT | CASSLVGRGTEAFF
TRBJ2-3 | TRBD2 | once | TRBV5-1 | TGCGCCAGCAGCTTGGAGGCGGGGGGTTCCACAGATACGCAGTATTTT | CASSLEAGGSTDTQYF
TRBJ2-7 | - | - | TRBV5-1 | TGCGCCAGCAGCTTGGGGGGCGGGGATCCCAGACGGGGCTCCTACGAGCAGTACTTC | CASSLGGGDPRRGSYEQYF
TRBJ1-5 | - | - | TRBV3-1/TRBV3-2 | TGTGCCAGCAGCCGTTCCGGGGGGCCCAGCAATCAGCCCCAGCATTTT | CASSRSGGPSNQPQHF
TRBJ1-3 | - | once | TRBV2 | TGTGCCAGCAGTGACAGGGGATTAACCATATATTTT | CASSDRGLTIYF
TRBJ1-2 | - | - | TRBV19 | TGTGCCAGTAGTATACGAGGGGAGGAGAGAATTGGCTACACCTTC | CASSIRGEERIGYTF
TRBJ2-5 | - | - | TRBV24-1 | TGTGCCACCAGTGATACAGGCCAAGAGACCCAGTACTTC | CATSDTGQETQYF
TRBJ1-2 | TRBD1 | - | TRBV5-1 | TGCGCCAGCAGCGTAAACAGGGGGGGAAACTATGGCTACACCTTC | CASSVNRGGNYGYTF
TRBJ2-3 | TRBD2 | - | TRBV2 | TGTGCCAGCAGTGAAGGGGGGGGTGCGAGGACAGATACGCAGTATTTT | CASSEGGGARTDTQYF
TRBJ2-2 | TRBD1 | - | TRBV5-1 | TGCGCCAGCAGCGCGGACAGGGTTAACACCGGGGAGCTGTTTTTT | CASSADRVNTGELFF
TRBJ2-1 | - | - | TRBV7-3 | TGTGCCAGCAGCTTACATAGTTTCAATGAGCAGTTCTTC | CASSLHSFNEQFF
TRBJ2-7 | - | - | TRBV27 | TGTGCCAGCAGTTTCAGGGTCTCCTACGAGCAGTACTTC | CASSFRVSYEQYF
TRBJ1-5 | TRBD1 | few | TRBV3-1/TRBV3-2 | TGTGCCAGCAGCTCCACAGGGGGCCAGCCCCAGCATTTT | CASSSTGGQPQHF
TRBJ2-2 | - | once | TRBV7-3 | TGTGCCAGCAGCCCTTTCAGCGGGGAGCTGTTTTTT | CASSPFSGELFF
TRBJ2-7 | TRBD2 | - | TRBV7-7 | TGTGCCAGCAGACAGATAGCGGGCCCCCACTACGAGCAGTACTTC | CASRQIAGPHYEQYF
TRBJ2-5 | TRBD1 | few | TRBV3-1/TRBV3-2 | TGTGCCAGCAGCCGGCGACAGGGGGCGCGGGGAGAGACCCAGTACTTC | CASSRRQGARGETQYF
TRBJ1-3 | - | once | TRBV3-1/TRBV3-2 | TGTGCCAGCAGCCAGGCAGGCTCTGGAAACACCATATATTTT | CASSQAGSGNTIYF
TRBJ2-3 | TRBD2 | once | TRBV20-1 | TGCAGTGCTAGTCTGACTAGCGGGGGCCAGGCAGATACGCAGTATTTT | CSASLTSGGQADTQYF
TRBJ2-7 | TRBD1 | few | TRBV2 | TGTGCCAGCAGTGATGAACAGGGGGCCTACGAGCAGTACTTC | CASSDEQGAYEQYF
TRBJ2-2 | - | - | TRBV24-1 | TGTGCCACCGGGGGCAGGGTCACCGGGGAGCTGTTTTTT | CATGGRVTGELFF
TRBJ2-3 | TRBD1 | once | TRBV6-4 | TGTGCCAGCAGCCTGGGACAGGGGGCTAGTACAGATACGCAGTATTTT | CASSLGQGASTDTQYF
TRBJ1-5 | - | - | TRBV4-1 | TGCGCCAGCAGCCTCCACACAACCCGGGGGGATCAGCCCCAGCATTTT | CASSLHTTRGDQPQHF
TRBJ1-1 | - | few | TRBV5-1 | TGCGCCAGCAGCCCGCAAGCGGGTTCGAACACTGAAGCTTTCTTT | CASSPQAGSNTEAFF
TRBJ1-5 | TRBD1 | once | TRBV2 | TGTGCCAGCAGTGAAGCGAGTAGGGGGCGCACCGTAGGACAGCCCCAGCATTTT | CASSEASRGRTVGQPQHF
TRBJ1-2 | - | - | TRBV10-3 | TGTGCCATCAGTGAGTCTGTTTCGGGGTTCGGCTACACCTTC | CAISESVSGFGYTF
TRBJ1-1 | - | - | TRBV6-6 | TGTGCCAGCAGTAGGACAAGTCCTGAAGCTTTCTTT | CASSRTSPEAFF
TRBJ2-4 | TRBD1 | - | TRBV5-1 | TGCGCCAGCAGCTCCCAGACAGGGGTGGGAAACATTCAGTACTTC | CASSSQTGVGNIQYF
TRBJ2-3 | TRBD2 | - | TRBV30 | TGTGCCTGGAGTTCGACTAGCGGGGGGTATACGCAGTATTTT | CAWSSTSGGYTQYF
TRBJ1-2 | - | few | TRBV4-1 | TGCGCCAGCAGCCCTCCCCTGGGCACCGCAGAACATGGCTACACCTTC | CASSPPLGTAEHGYTF
TRBJ1-1 | - | - | TRBV12-5 | TGTGCTAGTGGGTCCCTTGGCGGCAAGAACACTGAAGCTTTCTTT | CASGSLGGKNTEAFF
TRBJ1-2 | TRBD1 | - | TRBV30 | TGTGCCTGGAGCCGGACAGGTTCTAACTATGGCTACACCTTC | CAWSRTGSNYGYTF
TRBJ2-7 | - | - | TRBV28 | TGTGCCAGCAGTAACCCGGAGGGGGCTCGCTACGAGCAGTACTTC | CASSNPEGARYEQYF
TRBJ2-3 | - | - | TRBV10-1 | TGCGCCAGCAGTGAGGGGTCGGTCCGGGCGCAGTATTTT | CASSEGSVRAQYF
TRBJ1-2 | TRBD1 | - | TRBV19 | TGTGCCAGTAGTGTGGACAGGACTTATGGCTACACCTTC | CASSVDRTYGYTF
TRBJ1-1 | - | - | TRBV4-2 | TGTGCCAGCAGCCGGCCAGTGGGAGCTGAAGCTTTCTTT | CASSRPVGAEAFF
TRBJ2-7 | TRBD1 | - | TRBV2 | TGTGCCAGCAGTTACCGGGACAGGGCCTACGAGCAGTACTTC | CASSYRDRAYEQYF
TRBJ1-1 | TRBD1 | - | TRBV4-1 | TGCGCCAGCAGCCCTCCGGGACAGATGAACACTGAAGCTTTCTTT | CASSPPGQMNTEAFF
TRBJ2-1 | TRBD2 | - | TRBV5-1 | TGCGCCAGCAGCTTGAGGAGCGGGGGGTCACATGAGCAGTTCTTC | CASSLRSGGSHEQFF
TRBJ2-3 | TRBD2 | - | TRBV9 | TGTGCCAGCAGCGTAGAGACCTGGGGGGGTACGCAGTATTTT | CASSVETWGGTQYF
TRBJ2-1 | TRBD1 | - | TRBV19 | TGTGCCAGTAGTATAGATAGGGGGGGGACAGGGTACAATGAGCAGTTCTTC | CASSIDRGGTGYNEQFF
TRBJ1-5 | TRBD1 | - | TRBV24-1 | TGTGCCACCAGTGGCGACAGGGGGCTGGGAAATCAGCCCCAGCATTTT | CATSGDRGLGNQPQHF
TRBJ2-1 | - | - | TRBV6-5 | TGTGCCAGCAGTTACTCAAGCGGAGCCCTTTACAATGAGCAGTTCTTC | CASSYSSGALYNEQFF
TRBJ2-5 | TRBD2 | - | TRBV5-4 | TGTGCCAGCAGCCCGGGACTAGCGGGGGGGCCTGAAGAGACCCAGTACTTC | CASSPGLAGGPEETQYF
TRBJ1-5 | TRBD1 | - | TRBV11-3 | TGTGCCAGCAGCTTAGATCAAGGACAGGGTACCAATCAGCCCCAGCATTTT | CASSLDQGQGTNQPQHF
TRBJ1-1 | - | - | TRBV23-1 | TGCGCCAGCAGTCAATCGGGCACCTTGAACACTGAAGCTTTCTTT | CASSQSGTLNTEAFF
TRBJ1-2 | - | - | TRBV5-4 | TGTGCCAGCAGCTCGGGCGGGCGGGGGGTGACCTATGGCTACACCTTC | CASSSGGRGVTYGYTF
TRBJ1-1 | TRBD1 | - | TRBV11-1 | TGTGCCAGCAGCTCCGGACAGGGATTGAACACTGAAGCTTTCTTT | CASSSGQGLNTEAFF
TRBJ1-6 | - | once | TRBV6-1 | TGTGCCAGCAGTGATCGGCGGTTCTCCTATAATTCACCCCTCCACTTT | CASSDRRFSYNSPLHF
TRBJ2-3 | TRBD2 | - | TRBV3-1/TRBV3-2 | TGTGCCAGCAGCCATACTAGCGGCGGACTGGATACGCAGTATTTT | CASSHTSGGLDTQYF